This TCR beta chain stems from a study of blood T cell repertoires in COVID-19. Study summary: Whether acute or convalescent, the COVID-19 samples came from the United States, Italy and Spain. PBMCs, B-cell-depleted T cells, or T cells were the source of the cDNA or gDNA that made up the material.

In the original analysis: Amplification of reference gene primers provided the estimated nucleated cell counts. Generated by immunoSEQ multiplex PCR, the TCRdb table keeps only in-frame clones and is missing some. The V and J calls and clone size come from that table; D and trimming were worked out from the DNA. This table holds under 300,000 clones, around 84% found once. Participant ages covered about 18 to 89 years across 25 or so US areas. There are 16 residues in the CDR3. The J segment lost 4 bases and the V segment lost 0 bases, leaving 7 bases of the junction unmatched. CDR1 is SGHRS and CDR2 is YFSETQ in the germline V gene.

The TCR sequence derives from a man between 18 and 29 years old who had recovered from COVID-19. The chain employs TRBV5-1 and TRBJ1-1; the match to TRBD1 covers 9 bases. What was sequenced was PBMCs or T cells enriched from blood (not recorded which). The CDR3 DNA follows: TGCGCCAGCAGCTTGGGAGGTGGACAGGGGAGCACTGAAGCTTTCTTT. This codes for CASSLGGGQGSTEAFF.